These 13 T cell receptor beta chains originate from one sample sequenced in a study of blood T cell repertoires in COVID-19. The table came from immunoSEQ multiplex PCR; TCRdb's copy has only in-frame clones and leaves some out. Among some 700,000 clones, more than 80% were seen once, and the ten largest hold over 0.2%. The sample comprised peripheral blood. Receptors originate from a woman under 30 with acute or convalescent COVID-19.

The chain carries TRBV4-1 and TRBJ1-2; D uncertain. V was cut by 1 base and J by 8 bases, with 8 bases left in between. Germline CDR1 and CDR2: MGHRA and YSYEKL. CDR3 length equals 12 residues. CDR3 residues: CASSQGLGGYTF. For the CDR3, the DNA is TGCGCCAGCAGCCAAGGACTAGGGGGCTACACCTTC.

The rearrangement links TRBV28 to TRBJ1-3; maybe TRBD1 (5 bases). There are 14 residues in the CDR3. V was cut by 7 bases and J by 4 bases, with 14 bases left in between. The germline CDR1 and CDR2 sequences are MDHEN and SYDVKM. CDR3 in amino acids: CASTWRGGGNTIYF. Here the CDR3 DNA reads TGTGCCAGCACTTGGAGGGGCGGGGGAAACACCATATATTTT.

The V gene is TRBV20-1, the J gene TRBJ2-1, with D possibly TRBD1 on 5 matching bases. The V and J ends lost 5 bases and 9 bases respectively, with 11 bases between them. The CDR3 is 11 amino acids. CDR1 is DFQATT, CDR2 SNEGSKA, per germline (reference sequence). CDR3 amino acids: CSALQRGEQFF. The CDR3 DNA follows: TGCAGTGCTTTACAAAGGGGTGAGCAGTTCTTC.

CDR3: CASRQGGDTQYF. The CDR3 DNA is TGTGCCAGCAGACAGGGGGGAGATACGCAGTATTTT. The gene calls are TRBV7-2 and TRBJ2-3; 8 nucleotides line up with TRBD1. The CDR3 has 12 residues. Germline V gene sequence: CDR1 SGHTA, CDR2 FQGNSA. Losses at the gene ends were 6 bases for V and 5 bases for J; bases not matched to a gene: 1.

This clone has a single count. Other DNA sequences of this sample code for an identical CDR3. The chain has TRBV2 and TRBJ2-1; 11 positions match TRBD1. The CDR3 sequence is 14 residues long. The V and J ends lost 6 bases and 4 bases, in that order; junction bases with no gene match: 2. Germline V gene data show CDR1 as SNHLY and CDR2 as FYNNEI. The CDR3 spells CASRRDRGYNEQFF. CDR3 sequence (DNA): TGTGCCAGCAGGCGGGACAGGGGGTACAATGAGCAGTTCTTC.

This sequence joins TRBV28 and TRBJ1-5, with 7 bases lining up with TRBD1. Germline CDR1 is MDHEN and CDR2 is SYDVKM. The trim removed 5 bases at V and 5 bases at J, leaving 6 bases unmatched. The CDR3 is 14 residues long. The CDR3 DNA sequence: TGTGCCAGCAGTCCGGGACAGAGTTATCAGCCCCAGCATTTT. It is translated as CASSPGQSYQPQHF.

This sequence joins TRBV10-3 and TRBJ1-1, with TRBD1 matching 8 bases. V lost 6 bases and J lost 4; bases outside the gene matches: 7. CDR3 length: 14 residues. Germline CDR1 is ENHRY and CDR2 is SYGVKD. The CDR3 DNA reads TGTGCCATCAGCCGGGACAGGTCAGGCACTGAAGCTTTCTTT. It encodes CAISRDRSGTEAFF.

The genes are TRBV5-1 and TRBJ1-1; D might be TRBD1 (6 bases). Germline V gives CDR1 SGHRS, CDR2 YFSETQ. V gave up 4 bases and J gave up 3 bases, with 13 bases separating them. The CDR3 totals 14 residues. This chain's CDR3 is CASSDITGHTEAFF. The CDR3 coding sequence is TGCGCCAGCAGCGATATAACAGGGCACACTGAAGCTTTCTTT.

This clone appeared a single time. This chain links TRBV5-1 with TRBJ2-6; 11 bases agree with TRBD2. CDR1 SGHRS and CDR2 YFSETQ come from the germline V gene. This CDR3 is 20 amino acids long. The V segment lost 0 bases and the J segment 0 bases; nucleotides outside the gene matches: 8. DNA for the CDR3: TGCGCCAGCAGCTTGGCAGCTAGCGGGGGGCTGAACTCTGGGGCCAACGTCCTGACTTTC. It encodes CASSLAASGGLNSGANVLTF.

The chain couples TRBV6-2 or TRBV6-3 to TRBJ2-6; TRBD1 agrees at 8 bases. Germline V gene data show CDR1 as MNHEY and CDR2 as SVGEGT. The junction had 1 base not matched to a gene; V was cut back by 4 bases and J by 2 bases. CDR3 length equals 15 residues. CDR3 protein: CASSSTGAGANVLTF. In nucleotides, the CDR3 is TGTGCCAGCAGTTCGACAGGGGCTGGGGCCAACGTCCTGACTTTC.

This rearrangement joins TRBV30 to TRBJ2-3, with 8 bases matching TRBD2. Unmatched junction bases numbered 6, after V lost 2 bases and J lost 2 bases. The V gene's germline CDR1 is GTSNPN and CDR2 SVGIG (reference sequence). This CDR3 spans 15 amino acids. For the CDR3, the DNA is TGTGCCTGGAGTCAGCCAGCGGGGGCCACAGATACGCAGTATTTT. Amino acids: CAWSQPAGATDTQYF.

The chain joins TRBV7-3 to TRBJ2-1; 8 bases match TRBD2. The CDR3 is made up of 17 amino acids. V shed 2 bases, J shed 1 base, and the junction held 7 bases outside the gene matches. CDR1 is SGHTA and CDR2 is FQGTGA in the germline V gene. The CDR3 region has the DNA TGTGCCAGCAGCTTAGTCGGGGGGGCCAGGTCCTACAATGAGCAGTTCTTC. Its protein is CASSLVGGARSYNEQFF.

The chain is built from TRBV12-5 and TRBJ1-5; D uncertain. CDR1 and CDR2 from the germline V gene are LGHNT and FRNRAP. V lost 8 bases and J 3 bases, leaving 14 bases between the germline ends. The CDR3 runs 14 residues. CDR3 in DNA: TGTGCTAGTTTGGAGGCAGGCTTCAATCAGCCCCAGCATTTT. Translation: CASLEAGFNQPQHF.